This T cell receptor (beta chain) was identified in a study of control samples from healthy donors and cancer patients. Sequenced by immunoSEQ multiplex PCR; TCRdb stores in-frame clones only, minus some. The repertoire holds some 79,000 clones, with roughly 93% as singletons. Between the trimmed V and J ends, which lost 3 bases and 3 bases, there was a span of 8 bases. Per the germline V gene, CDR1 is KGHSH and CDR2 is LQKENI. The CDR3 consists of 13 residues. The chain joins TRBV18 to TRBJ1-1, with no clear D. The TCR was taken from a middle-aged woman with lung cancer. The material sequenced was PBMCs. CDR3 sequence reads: CASSPGRDTEAFF. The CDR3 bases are TGTGCCAGCTCACCCGGGAGGGACACTGAAGCTTTCTTT.